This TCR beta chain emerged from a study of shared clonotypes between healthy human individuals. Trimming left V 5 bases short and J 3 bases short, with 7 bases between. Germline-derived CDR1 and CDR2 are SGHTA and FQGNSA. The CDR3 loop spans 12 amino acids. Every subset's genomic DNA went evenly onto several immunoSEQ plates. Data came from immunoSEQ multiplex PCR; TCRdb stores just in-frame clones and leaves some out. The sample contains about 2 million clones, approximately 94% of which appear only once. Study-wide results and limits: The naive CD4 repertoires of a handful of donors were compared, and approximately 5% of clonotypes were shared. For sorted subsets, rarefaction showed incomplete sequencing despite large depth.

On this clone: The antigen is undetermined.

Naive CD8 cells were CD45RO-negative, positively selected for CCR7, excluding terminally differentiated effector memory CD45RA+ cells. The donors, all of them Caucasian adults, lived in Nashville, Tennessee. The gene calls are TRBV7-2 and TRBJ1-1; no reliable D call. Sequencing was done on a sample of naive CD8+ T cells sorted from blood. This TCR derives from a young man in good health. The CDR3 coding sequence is TGTGCCAGCAGCCTGCCGGACACTGAAGCTTTCTTT. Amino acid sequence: CASSLPDTEAFF. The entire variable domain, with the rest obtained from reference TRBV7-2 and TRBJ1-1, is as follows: GAGVSQSPSNKVTEKGKDVELRCDPISGHTALYWYRQSLGQGLEFLIYFQGNSAPDKSGLPSDRFSAERTGGSVSTLTIQRTQQEDSAVYLCASSLPDTEAFFGQGTRLTVV.